Listed below are T cell receptor beta chains from one sample, sequenced in a study of blood T cells in healthy people across ages. TCRdb re-analysed the 5' RACE reads in MiXCR, keeping a single row per CDR3 protein. The top ten clones hold approximately 3.7% of a sample with about 800,000 distinct CDR3 sequences, approximately 25% of them seen once. These records were also assigned to another study, of T cells of mothers and their children.

The sequenced sample consisted of blood. These receptors all stem from a boy aged 5-17 years in good health. Both conserved end residues are part of each CDR3. A D gene is named only where the DNA matches it firmly. Rows give clone size only sometimes, using once, few, many, or a class for an expanded clone.

size,J,V,D,CDR3,DNA
few,TRBJ2-5,TRBV5-1,.,CASLQETQYF,TGCGCCAGCCTCCAAGAGACCCAGTACTTC
few,TRBJ2-7,TRBV29-1,TRBD2,CSVYSGSPYEQYF,TGCAGCGTCTATAGCGGGTCTCCCTACGAGCAGTACTTC
few,TRBJ2-7,TRBV12-3/TRBV12-4,.,CASTLGLTYEQYF,TGTGCCAGCACCCTCGGCCTTACCTACGAGCAGTACTTC
.,TRBJ2-7,TRBV7-2,TRBD2,CASSRGGGLSYEQYF,TGTGCCAGCAGCCGGGGGGGCGGGCTCTCCTACGAGCAGTACTTC
few,TRBJ2-2,TRBV4-1,.,CASSQTGGQLRELFF,TGCGCCAGCAGCCAAACGGGGGGACAATTAAGGGAGCTGTTTTTT
.,TRBJ1-5,TRBV20-1,TRBD1,CSALRTGGISQPQHF,TGCAGTGCCCTTCGGACAGGCGGGATTAGTCAGCCCCAGCATTTT
few,TRBJ2-3,TRBV20-1,.,CSAREPGLSTDTQYF,TGCAGTGCTAGGGAACCGGGACTTAGCACAGATACGCAGTATTTT
few,TRBJ2-2,TRBV12-3/TRBV12-4,.,CASSFVPDPVASGRNPGELFF,TGTGCCAGCAGTTTTGTCCCCGACCCCGTGGCGTCCGGGAGAAATCCCGGGGAGCTGTTTTTT
.,TRBJ1-2,TRBV7-9,.,CASSPLTF,TGTGCCAGCAGCCCCCTGACCTTC
.,TRBJ2-4,TRBV11-3,.,CASSQGLSKHQYF,TGTGCCAGCAGCCAGGGACTTTCAAAACATCAGTACTTC
few,TRBJ2-4,TRBV10-3,TRBD1,CATGTGLSLAKNIQYF,TGTGCCACCGGGACAGGGCTTTCATTAGCCAAAAACATTCAGTACTTC
few,TRBJ1-1,TRBV6-2/TRBV6-3,.,CASRSETWGNTEAFF,TGTGCCAGCAGATCCGAGACATGGGGGAACACTGAAGCTTTCTTT
.,TRBJ2-7,TRBV7-8,.,CASSFQGVYYEQYF,TGTGCCAGCAGCTTCCAGGGCGTATACTACGAGCAGTACTTC
.,TRBJ1-5,TRBV28,.,CASSLSLDSDSNQPQHF,TGTGCCAGCAGTTTGTCCCTAGACAGTGATAGCAATCAGCCCCAGCATTTT
.,TRBJ2-2,TRBV7-9,.,CASSLQLGTGNTGELFF,TGTGCCAGCAGCTTACAGTTGGGGACGGGGAACACCGGGGAGCTGTTTTTT
few,TRBJ2-1,TRBV29-1,.,CSVVSPNNEQFF,TGCAGCGTTGTGTCACCTAACAATGAGCAGTTCTTC
.,TRBJ2-4,TRBV6-5,TRBD1,CASSYEGAFGNIQYF,TGTGCCAGCAGTTACGAGGGGGCTTTTGGGAACATTCAGTACTTC
few,TRBJ2-2,TRBV3-1,.,CASSQVLRTPKNTGELFF,TGTGCCAGCAGCCAAGTTTTACGGACACCTAAGAACACCGGGGAGCTGTTTTTT
few,TRBJ2-4,TRBV6-2/TRBV6-3,.,CASSYLDVGSNQYF,TGTGCCAGCAGTTACCTCGATGTAGGAAGTAATCAGTACTTC
.,TRBJ1-1,TRBV5-1,TRBD1,CASSLRTGHWVGAFF,TGCGCCAGCAGCTTGAGGACAGGGCATTGGGTGGGAGCTTTCTTT
few,TRBJ1-3,TRBV15,.,CATSRDIAGSGNTIYF,TGTGCCACCAGCAGAGATATCGCGGGCTCTGGAAACACCATATATTTT
once,TRBJ1-1,TRBV6-5,TRBD1,CASSYGTANTEAFF,TGTGCCAGCAGTTATGGGACAGCGAACACTGAAGCTTTCTTT
few,TRBJ2-1,TRBV6-2/TRBV6-3,TRBD2,CASTSGPEQFF,TGTGCCAGCACTAGCGGACCTGAGCAGTTCTTC
.,TRBJ2-1,TRBV2,.,CASEWRDNYNEQFF,TGTGCCAGCGAATGGAGGGACAACTACAATGAGCAGTTCTTC
few,TRBJ1-1,TRBV6-6,.,CASSYSMLIF,TGTGCCAGCAGTTACTCGATGCTAATCTTT
few,TRBJ1-5,TRBV29-1,.,CSAGEQGNQPQHF,TGCAGCGCCGGAGAGCAGGGGAATCAGCCCCAGCATTTT
many,TRBJ2-3,TRBV20-1,TRBD1,CSASRGGQGADTQYF,TGCAGTGCTAGCAGGGGGGGACAGGGAGCAGATACGCAGTATTTT
many,TRBJ2-7,TRBV9,TRBD1,CASSVGQGPYEQYF,TGTGCCAGCAGCGTAGGACAGGGACCCTACGAGCAGTACTTC
few,TRBJ1-2,TRBV7-9,.,CASSLVPGPYGYTF,TGTGCCAGCAGCTTAGTTCCAGGTCCTTATGGCTACACCTTC
few,TRBJ2-5,TRBV5-1,.,CASSADSKETQYF,TGCGCCAGCAGCGCCGACTCGAAAGAGACCCAGTACTTC
few,TRBJ2-3,TRBV7-2,TRBD1,CASSRRQGRTDTQYF,TGTGCCAGCAGCCGCAGACAGGGCCGCACAGATACGCAGTATTTT
few,TRBJ2-2,TRBV14,.,CASSQRVTGELFF,TGTGCCAGCAGCCAGAGGGTAACCGGGGAGCTGTTTTTT
few,TRBJ2-3,TRBV3-1,TRBD2,CASSQAGLAHTDTQYF,TGTGCCAGCAGCCAGGCGGGACTAGCCCACACAGATACGCAGTATTTT
few,TRBJ2-5,TRBV7-2,TRBD1,CASSLPGQKLQETQYF,TGTGCCAGCAGCTTACCGGGACAGAAACTCCAAGAGACCCAGTACTTC
few,TRBJ1-2,TRBV4-1,.,CASSRAPDGDGYAF,TGCGCCAGCAGCCGCGCACCGGACGGTGATGGCTACGCCTTC
.,TRBJ2-5,TRBV20-1,.,CSASLRRGGETQYF,TGCAGTGCTAGCTTGCGACGGGGCGGAGAGACCCAGTACTTC
.,TRBJ2-3,TRBV6-6,.,CASSYISLARTDTQYF,TGTGCCAGCAGTTACATTAGCCTTGCACGCACAGATACGCAGTATTTT
.,TRBJ1-1,TRBV24-1,.,CATSESPGAEAFF,TGTGCCACCAGTGAAAGTCCGGGGGCTGAAGCTTTCTTT
.,TRBJ2-2,TRBV12-3/TRBV12-4,.,CASGWHDTGELFF,TGTGCCAGTGGATGGCACGACACCGGGGAGCTGTTTTTT
.,TRBJ1-2,TRBV29-1,TRBD1,CSVGQGGGYTF,TGCAGCGTTGGACAGGGCGGAGGCTACACCTTC
.,TRBJ1-5,TRBV7-8,.,CASSLSGGDSNQPQHF,TGTGCCAGCAGCTTAAGTGGAGGGGATAGCAATCAGCCCCAGCATTTT
.,TRBJ1-2,TRBV27,TRBD1,CASSFGTGAGNYGYTF,TGTGCCAGCAGTTTCGGGACAGGGGCCGGGAACTATGGCTACACCTTC
.,TRBJ1-5,TRBV5-5,TRBD1,CASSLVWTGPSNQPQHF,TGTGCCAGCAGCTTGGTTTGGACAGGACCTAGCAATCAGCCCCAGCATTTT
many,TRBJ2-4,TRBV25-1,.,CASSEGGDLAKNIQYF,TGTGCCAGCAGCGAGGGGGGGGATCTAGCCAAAAACATTCAGTACTTC
.,TRBJ1-2,TRBV28,.,CASSFRGWQETYGYTF,TGTGCCAGCAGTTTCCGTGGGTGGCAGGAGACCTATGGCTACACCTTC
once,TRBJ2-3,TRBV6-5,.,CASSYGFLVSTDTQYF,TGTGCCAGCAGTTATGGTTTTCTCGTTTCCACAGATACGCAGTATTTT
once,TRBJ1-1,TRBV5-1,.,CASSLEGLTEAFF,TGCGCCAGCAGCTTGGAGGGGTTGACTGAAGCTTTCTTT
.,TRBJ2-5,TRBV19,TRBD2,CASSILGGSETQYF,TGTGCCAGTAGTATTCTCGGCGGGAGCGAGACCCAGTACTTC
.,TRBJ1-1,TRBV4-3,.,CASSQGAPHTEAFF,TGCGCCAGCAGCCAAGGAGCCCCACACACTGAAGCTTTCTTT
.,TRBJ2-3,TRBV5-1,.,CASSPEGGVDTQYF,TGCGCCAGCAGCCCGGAGGGTGGTGTTGATACGCAGTATTTT
.,TRBJ2-7,TRBV20-1,.,CSVVAAYEQYF,TGCAGTGTAGTAGCCGCCTACGAGCAGTACTTC
few,TRBJ2-5,TRBV7-9,TRBD2,CASSSGRGVWETQYF,TGTGCCAGCAGCTCCGGACGGGGGGTGTGGGAGACCCAGTACTTC